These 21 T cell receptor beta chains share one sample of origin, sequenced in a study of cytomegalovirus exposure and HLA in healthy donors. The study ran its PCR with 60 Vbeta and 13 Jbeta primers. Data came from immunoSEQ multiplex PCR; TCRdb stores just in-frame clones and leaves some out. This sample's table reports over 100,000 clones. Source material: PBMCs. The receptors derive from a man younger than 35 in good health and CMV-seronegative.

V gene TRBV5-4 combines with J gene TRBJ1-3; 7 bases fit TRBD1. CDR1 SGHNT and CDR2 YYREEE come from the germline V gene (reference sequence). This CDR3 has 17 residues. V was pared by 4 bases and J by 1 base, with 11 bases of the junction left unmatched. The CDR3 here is CASSLARRQGSGNTIYF. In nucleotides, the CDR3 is TGTGCCAGCAGCCTTGCGAGACGACAGGGTTCTGGAAACACCATATATTTT.

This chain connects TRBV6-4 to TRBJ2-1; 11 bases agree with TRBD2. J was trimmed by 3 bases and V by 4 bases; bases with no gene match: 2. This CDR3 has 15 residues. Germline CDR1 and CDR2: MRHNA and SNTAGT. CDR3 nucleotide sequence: TGTGCCAGCAGTGCCGGGACTAGCGGCTACAATGAGCAGTTCTTC. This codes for CASSAGTSGYNEQFF.

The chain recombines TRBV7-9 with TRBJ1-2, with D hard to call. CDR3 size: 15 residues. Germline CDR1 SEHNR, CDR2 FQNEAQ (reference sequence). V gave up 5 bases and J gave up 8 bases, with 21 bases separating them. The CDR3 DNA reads TGTGCCAGCAGCCCCTATTCTGGGAGGGAGGACGGCTACACCTTC. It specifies CASSPYSGREDGYTF.

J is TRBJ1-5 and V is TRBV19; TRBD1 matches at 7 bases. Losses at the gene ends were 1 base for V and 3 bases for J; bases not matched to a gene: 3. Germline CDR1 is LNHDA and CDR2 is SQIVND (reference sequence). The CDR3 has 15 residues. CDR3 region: CASSIVGQFNQPQHF. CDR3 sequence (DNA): TGTGCCAGTAGTATAGTGGGACAGTTCAATCAGCCCCAGCATTTT.

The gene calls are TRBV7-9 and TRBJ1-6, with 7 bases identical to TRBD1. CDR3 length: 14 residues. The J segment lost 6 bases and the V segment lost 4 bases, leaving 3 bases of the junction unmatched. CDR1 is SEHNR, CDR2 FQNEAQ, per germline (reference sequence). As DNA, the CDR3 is TGTGCCAGCAGCTCCGGGACAGTTAATTCACCCCTCCACTTT. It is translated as CASSSGTVNSPLHF. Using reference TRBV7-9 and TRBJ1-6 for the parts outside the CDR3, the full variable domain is DTGVSQNPRHKITKRGQNVTFRCDPISEHNRLYWYRQTLGQGPEFLTYFQNEAQLEKSRLLSDRFSAERPKGSFSTLEIQRTEQGDSAMYLCASSSGTVNSPLHFGNGTRLTVT.

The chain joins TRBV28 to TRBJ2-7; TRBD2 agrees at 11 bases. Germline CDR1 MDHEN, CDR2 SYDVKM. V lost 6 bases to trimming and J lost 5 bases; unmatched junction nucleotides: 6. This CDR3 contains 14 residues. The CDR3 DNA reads TGTGCCAGCAGCAGTAGCGGGAGGGTCCACGAGCAGTACTTC. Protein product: CASSSSGRVHEQYF.

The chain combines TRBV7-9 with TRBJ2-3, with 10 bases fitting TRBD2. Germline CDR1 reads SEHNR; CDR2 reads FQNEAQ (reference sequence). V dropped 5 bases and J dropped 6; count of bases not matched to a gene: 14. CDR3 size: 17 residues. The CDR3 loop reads CASSLGLAALLGDTQYF. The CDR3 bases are TGTGCCAGCAGCCTAGGACTAGCGGCCCTCCTAGGGGATACGCAGTATTTT. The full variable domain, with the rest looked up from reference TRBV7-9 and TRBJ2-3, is DTGVSQNPRHKITKRGQNVTFRCDPISEHNRLYWYRQTLGQGPEFLTYFQNEAQLEKSRLLSDRFSAERPKGSFSTLEIQRTEQGDSAMYLCASSLGLAALLGDTQYFGPGTRLTVL.

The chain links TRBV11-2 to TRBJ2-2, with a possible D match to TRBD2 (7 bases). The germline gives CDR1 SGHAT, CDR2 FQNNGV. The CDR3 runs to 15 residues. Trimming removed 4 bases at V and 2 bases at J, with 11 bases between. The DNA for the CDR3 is TGTGCCAGCAGCTGGCGGGGGCAAAACACCGGGGAGCTGTTTTTT. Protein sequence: CASSWRGQNTGELFF.

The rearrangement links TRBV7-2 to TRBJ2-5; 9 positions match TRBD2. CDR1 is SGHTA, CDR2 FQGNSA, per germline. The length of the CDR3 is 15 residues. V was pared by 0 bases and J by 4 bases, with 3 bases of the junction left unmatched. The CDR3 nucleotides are TGTGCCAGCAGCTTAGCGGGACTAGCATCAGAGACCCAGTACTTC. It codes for CASSLAGLASETQYF.

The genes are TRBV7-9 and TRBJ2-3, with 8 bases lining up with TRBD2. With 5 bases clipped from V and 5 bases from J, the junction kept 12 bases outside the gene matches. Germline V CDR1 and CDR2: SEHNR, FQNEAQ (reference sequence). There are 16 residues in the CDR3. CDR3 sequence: CASSPGGRVMVDTQYF. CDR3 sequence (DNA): TGTGCCAGCAGCCCGGGGGGGAGGGTGATGGTAGATACGCAGTATTTT.

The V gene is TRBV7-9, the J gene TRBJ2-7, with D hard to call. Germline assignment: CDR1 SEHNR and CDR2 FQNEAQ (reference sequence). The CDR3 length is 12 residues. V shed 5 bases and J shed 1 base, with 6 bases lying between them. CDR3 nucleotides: TGTGCCAGCAGCCCTACTTCCTACGAGCAGTACTTC. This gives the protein CASSPTSYEQYF.

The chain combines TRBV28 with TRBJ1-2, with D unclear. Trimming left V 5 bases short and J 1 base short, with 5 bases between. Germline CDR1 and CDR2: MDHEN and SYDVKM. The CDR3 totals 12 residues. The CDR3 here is CASSDNNYGYTF. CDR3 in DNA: TGTGCCAGCAGTGACAATAACTATGGCTACACCTTC.

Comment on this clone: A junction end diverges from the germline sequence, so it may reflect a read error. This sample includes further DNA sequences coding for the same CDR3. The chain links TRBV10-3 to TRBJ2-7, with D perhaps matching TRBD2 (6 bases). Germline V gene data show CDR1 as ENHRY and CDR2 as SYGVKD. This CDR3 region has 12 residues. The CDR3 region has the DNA TGCGCCATCAGTGAGGGACTTTACGAGCAGTACTTC. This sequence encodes CAISEGLYEQYF.

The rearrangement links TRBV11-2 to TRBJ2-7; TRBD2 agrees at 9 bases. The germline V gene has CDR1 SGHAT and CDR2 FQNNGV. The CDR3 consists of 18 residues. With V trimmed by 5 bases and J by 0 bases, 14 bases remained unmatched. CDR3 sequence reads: CASSPRGGLAGLSYEQYF. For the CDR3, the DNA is TGTGCCAGCAGCCCTAGGGGGGGGCTAGCGGGACTCTCCTACGAGCAGTACTTC.

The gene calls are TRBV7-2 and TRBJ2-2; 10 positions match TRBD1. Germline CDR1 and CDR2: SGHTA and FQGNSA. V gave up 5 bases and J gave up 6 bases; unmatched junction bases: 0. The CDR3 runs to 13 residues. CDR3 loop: CASSGQGAGELFF. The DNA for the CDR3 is TGTGCCAGCAGCGGACAGGGGGCCGGGGAGCTGTTTTTT. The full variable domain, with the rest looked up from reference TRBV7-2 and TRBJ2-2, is GAGVSQSPSNKVTEKGKDVELRCDPISGHTALYWYRQSLGQGLEFLIYFQGNSAPDKSGLPSDRFSAERTGGSVSTLTIQRTQQEDSAVYLCASSGQGAGELFFGEGSRLTVL.

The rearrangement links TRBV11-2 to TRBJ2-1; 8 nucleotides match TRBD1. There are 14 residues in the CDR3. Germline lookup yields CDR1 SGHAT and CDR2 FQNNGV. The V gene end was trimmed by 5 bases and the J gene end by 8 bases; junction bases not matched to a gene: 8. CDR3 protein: CASSPGTGAHEQFF. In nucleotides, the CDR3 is TGTGCCAGCAGCCCTGGGACAGGTGCCCATGAGCAGTTCTTC.

In nucleotides, the CDR3 is TGTGCCAGCAGTGAGGGGACAGGGACGACCCAGTACTTC. Translated, it gives CASSEGTGTTQYF. The V gene is TRBV6-4, the J gene TRBJ2-5; 9 bases are a match to TRBD1. This CDR3 region has 13 residues. The germline gives CDR1 MRHNA, CDR2 SNTAGT. V dropped 3 bases and J dropped 7; count of bases not matched to a gene: 3.

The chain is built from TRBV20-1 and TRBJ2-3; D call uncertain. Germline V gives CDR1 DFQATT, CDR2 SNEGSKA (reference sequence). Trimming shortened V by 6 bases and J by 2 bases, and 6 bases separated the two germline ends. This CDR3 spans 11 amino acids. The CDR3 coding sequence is TGCAGTGCCACGGTCACAGATACGCAGTATTTT. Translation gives CSATVTDTQYF.

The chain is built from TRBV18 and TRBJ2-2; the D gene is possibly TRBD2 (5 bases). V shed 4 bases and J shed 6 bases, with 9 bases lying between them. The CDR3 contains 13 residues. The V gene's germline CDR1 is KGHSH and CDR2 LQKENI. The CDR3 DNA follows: TGTGCCAGCTCACAGAGGGATTCCGGGGAGCTGTTTTTT. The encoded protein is CASSQRDSGELFF.

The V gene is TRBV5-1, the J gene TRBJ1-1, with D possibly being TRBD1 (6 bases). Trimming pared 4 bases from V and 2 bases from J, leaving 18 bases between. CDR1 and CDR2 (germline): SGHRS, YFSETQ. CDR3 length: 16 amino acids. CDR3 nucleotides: TGCGCCAGCAGCCGTACCCCCGGGACACCCAACACTGAAGCTTTCTTT. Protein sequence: CASSRTPGTPNTEAFF.

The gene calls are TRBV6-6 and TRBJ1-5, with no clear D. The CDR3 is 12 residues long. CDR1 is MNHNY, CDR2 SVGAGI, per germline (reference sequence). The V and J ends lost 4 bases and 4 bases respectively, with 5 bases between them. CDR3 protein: CASSFLNQPQHF. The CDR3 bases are TGTGCCAGCAGTTTTCTAAATCAGCCCCAGCATTTT.